These 7 T cell receptor beta chains originate from one sample sequenced in a study of T-cell reconstitution after alpha-beta-depleted transplantation in children listed by TCRdb under 2016. Receptors were amplified or captured by PCR. Sequencing used an Illumina HiSeq 2500. TCR libraries were prepared with molecular barcoding, using unique molecular identifiers to normalize TCRbeta repertoire quantification. TCRdb trimmed public reads at Q25 via fastp, called clones via MiXCR and kept in-frame beta chains. Rows are unified per CDR3 protein, each entry keeping the most common DNA and genes. The sample table contains 500,000 or so distinct CDR3 sequences; only one count was recorded for 9.5% to 12% of them. Together, the top ten hold approximately 14% of the sample. The intended sense of this specimen's treatment or condition label: allogeneic hematopoietic cell transplantation with graft depleted of TCRalphabeta T cells and CD19 B cells.

The material sequenced was PBMCs, mostly from graft donor cells, taken 180 days after TCRalphabeta/CD19-depleted stem cell transplant. These receptor sequences come from a female patient younger than 10 who had a stem cell transplant for aplastic anemia, so the T cells may come from the graft donor.

This clonotype showed up just a few times. This chain connects TRBV18 to TRBJ2-3; D gene ambiguous. CDR1 is KGHSH, CDR2 LQKENI, per germline. Trimming removed 3 bases from V and 3 bases from J, with 7 bases in between. This CDR3 region has 13 residues. Here the CDR3 DNA reads TGTGCCAGCTCACCTCGGCAGACAGATACGCAGTATTTT. As protein: CASSPRQTDTQYF.

This clonotype has at least ten counts. V is TRBV29-1 and J is TRBJ2-7, with D tentatively TRBD1 (5 bases). The CDR3 contains 15 residues. CDR1 is SQVTM, CDR2 ANQGSEA, per germline. Trimming took off 1 base at V and 2 bases at J, with 15 bases between the two ends. The CDR3: CSVEAPRDTTYEQYF. The CDR3 DNA sequence: TGCAGCGTTGAAGCCCCCAGGGATACGACCTACGAGCAGTACTTC.

The table lists this clonotype with many counts. This chain uses TRBV6-2 or TRBV6-3 with TRBJ1-2; unclear D gene. V was pared by 6 bases and J by 8 bases, with 13 bases between. The CDR3 is made up of 12 amino acids. Germline V gives CDR1 MNHEY, CDR2 SVGEGT. The CDR3 protein is CASSHGPLGYTF. In DNA form, the CDR3 reads TGTGCCAGCAGCCACGGTCCCCTCGGCTACACCTTC.

This clonotype was picked up a small number of times. The genes are TRBV19 and TRBJ2-5; D is undetermined. The CDR3 is 16 amino acids. CDR1 LNHDA and CDR2 SQIVND come from the germline V gene (reference sequence). Deletions cut 5 bases from V and 2 bases from J, with 18 bases between. The CDR3 sequence: CASSVPARGEQETQYF. The CDR3 DNA is TGTGCCAGTAGTGTTCCGGCTCGTGGGGAACAAGAGACCCAGTACTTC. Full variable domain (missing parts from reference TRBV19 and TRBJ2-5): DGGITQSPKYLFRKEGQNVTLSCEQNLNHDAMYWYRQDPGQGLRLIYYSQIVNDFQKGDIAEGYSVSREKKESFPLTVTSAQKNPTAFYLCASSVPARGEQETQYFGPGTRLLVL.

The V call is TRBV4-2, the J call TRBJ2-7, with D perhaps matching TRBD1 or TRBD2 (5 bases each). The V and J ends lost 0 bases and 3 bases respectively, with 21 bases between them. Germline V gene lookup returns CDR1 LGHNA and CDR2 YNFKEQ. This CDR3 region has 18 residues. In DNA, the CDR3 is TGTGCCAGCAGCCAAGATGCCGCGGGCCAGCTGGGGGACTACGAGCAGTACTTC. Translated, it gives CASSQDAAGQLGDYEQYF.

The sample holds a few counts of this clonotype. Here the CDR3 DNA reads TGCGCCAGCGCGGGACAGGGATGGGGCACTGAAGCTTTCTTT. This gives the protein CASAGQGWGTEAFF. The chain combines TRBV5-1 with TRBJ1-1; 9 bases map to TRBD1. The CDR3 is 14 amino acids. Losses at the gene ends were 7 bases for V and 4 bases for J; bases not matched to a gene: 8. Germline V gives CDR1 SGHRS, CDR2 YFSETQ.

This clonotype was counted only a few times. The V call is TRBV11-2, the J call TRBJ1-2; no clear D gene. The CDR3 is 17 amino acids. Trimming stripped 0 bases from V and 0 bases from J, with 14 bases between. The V gene's germline CDR1 is SGHAT and CDR2 FQNNGV. Written as DNA, the CDR3 is TGTGCCAGCAGCTTAGAGGTCGGGCCTCCCCCTAACTATGGCTACACCTTC. This sequence encodes CASSLEVGPPPNYGYTF.